Detailed here is one T cell receptor (beta chain). Its antigen is unknown. This sample was included in a study of shared clonotypes between healthy human individuals. Study conclusions and caveats: At large depth, rarefaction still showed sorted-subset sequencing to be incomplete.

In the authors' methods: As immunoSEQ supplied junction-only sequences (without quality scores), filtering differed. Assay used: immunoSEQ multiplex PCR; TCRdb lists only in-frame clones, some missing. That table supplies the V and J calls and clone size; D and trimming were determined from the DNA. The table records 2.3 million or so clones, just over 90% of them present only once. The CDR3 runs 17 residues. Trimming removed 0 bases from V and 4 bases from J, with 17 bases in between. CDR1 and CDR2 (germline): SGHTS, YDEGEE. The study enrolled healthy HIV-negative adults without recent acute infections or vaccinations as donors.

The sequence was collected from a man between 18 and 35 years old in good health. Some clones in this sample may be carry-over from other donors' samples. The gene calls are TRBV5-8 and TRBJ1-5, with D possibly matching TRBD1 (5 bases). Sequencing was carried out using naive CD4+ T cells from PBMCs. As for subset: CD45RA+ positively selected. The CDR3 is CASSLVAGLRGNQPQHF. In DNA form, the CDR3 reads TGTGCCAGCAGCTTGGTCGCAGGCCTGCGGGGGAATCAGCCCCAGCATTTT.